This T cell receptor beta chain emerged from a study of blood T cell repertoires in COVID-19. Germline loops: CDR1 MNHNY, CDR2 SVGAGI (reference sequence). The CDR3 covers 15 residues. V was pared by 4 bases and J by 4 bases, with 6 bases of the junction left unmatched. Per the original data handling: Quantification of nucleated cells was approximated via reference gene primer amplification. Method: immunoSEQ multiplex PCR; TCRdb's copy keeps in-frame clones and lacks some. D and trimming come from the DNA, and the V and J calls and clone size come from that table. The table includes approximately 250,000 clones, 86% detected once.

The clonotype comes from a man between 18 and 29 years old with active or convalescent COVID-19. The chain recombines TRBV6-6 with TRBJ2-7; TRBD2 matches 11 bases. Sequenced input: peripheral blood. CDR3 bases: TGTGCCAGCAGTTCCTCGACTAGCGGGGTGTACGAGCAGTACTTC. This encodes CASSSSTSGVYEQYF.